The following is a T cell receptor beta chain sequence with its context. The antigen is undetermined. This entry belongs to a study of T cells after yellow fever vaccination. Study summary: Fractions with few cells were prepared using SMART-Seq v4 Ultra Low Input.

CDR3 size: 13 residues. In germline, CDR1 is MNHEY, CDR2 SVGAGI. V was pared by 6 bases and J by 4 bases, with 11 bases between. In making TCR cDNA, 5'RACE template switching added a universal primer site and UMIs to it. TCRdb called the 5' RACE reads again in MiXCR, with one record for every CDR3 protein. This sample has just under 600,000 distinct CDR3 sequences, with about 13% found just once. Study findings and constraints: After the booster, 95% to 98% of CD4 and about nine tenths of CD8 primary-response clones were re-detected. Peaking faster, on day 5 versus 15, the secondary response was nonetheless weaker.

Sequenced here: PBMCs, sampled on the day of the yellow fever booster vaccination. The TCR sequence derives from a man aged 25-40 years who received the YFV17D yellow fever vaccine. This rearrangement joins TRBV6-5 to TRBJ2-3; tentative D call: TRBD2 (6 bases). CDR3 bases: TGTGCCAGCAGCGGGAGTTGGCCAGATACGCAGTATTTT. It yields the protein CASSGSWPDTQYF.